Presented here are 31 T cell receptor beta chains from one specimen sequenced in a study of T cell changes during pregnancy in multiple sclerosis. Sequencing used immunoSEQ multiplex PCR; TCRdb keeps in-frame clones, though not all of them. The data contain tens of thousands of clones, roughly 94% of them singletons. The sample here was CD4+ T cells from peripheral blood mononuclear cells, taken after pregnancy. The receptors were gathered from a female donor with multiple sclerosis, enrolled in a pregnancy study.

This clone was observed a single time. The chain has TRBV28 and TRBJ1-5; tentatively, D is TRBD1 (5 bases). Germline V gene sequence: CDR1 MDHEN, CDR2 SYDVKM. Trimming shortened V by 7 bases and J by 2 bases, and 9 bases separated the two germline ends. CDR3 length: 13 residues. CDR3 nucleotide sequence: TGTGCCAGCAATCGGGGGGGCAATCAGCCCCAGCATTTT. Protein sequence: CASNRGGNQPQHF.

V is TRBV7-9 and J is TRBJ2-2; the D gene is possibly TRBD1 (6 bases). Germline assignment: CDR1 SEHNR and CDR2 FQNEAQ (reference sequence). This CDR3 is 15 amino acids long. The germline V and J ends were trimmed by 0 bases and 1 base, with 6 bases remaining between them. The CDR3 coding sequence is TGTGCCAGCAGCTTAGCCAGGGGGAACACCGGGGAGCTGTTTTTT. It encodes CASSLARGNTGELFF.

The chain uses TRBV5-6 and TRBJ2-4; 16 nucleotides align to TRBD2. V lost 2 bases, J lost 7 bases, and 6 bases stayed unmatched. Germline CDR1 and CDR2: SGHDT and YYEEEE. The CDR3 contains 17 residues. The CDR3 is CASSFGTSGRARNIQYF. As DNA, the CDR3 is TGTGCCAGCAGCTTCGGGACTAGCGGGAGGGCCCGGAACATTCAGTACTTC.

The J gene is TRBJ2-1, the V gene TRBV28; TRBD1 matches 8 bases. The CDR3 is made up of 17 amino acids. Trimming removed 7 bases from V and 0 bases from J; junction bases left unmatched: 11. Germline values: CDR1 MDHEN, CDR2 SYDVKM. CDR3 bases: TGTGCCAGCACCATACAGACAGGGGCCAGCTCCTACAATGAGCAGTTCTTC. Its translation: CASTIQTGASSYNEQFF. Looking up the rest from reference TRBV28 and TRBJ2-1 gives the full variable domain: DVKVTQSSRYLVKRTGEKVFLECVQDMDHENMFWYRQDPGLGLRLIYFSYDVKMKEKGDIPEGYSVSREKKERFSLILESASTNQTSMYLCASTIQTGASSYNEQFFGPGTRLTVL.

This clone was observed a single time. Here the CDR3 DNA reads TGCGCCAGCAGTGAGTCGAATTCCAGGGTGAGCTATGGCTACACCTTC. It yields the protein CASSESNSRVSYGYTF. The chain employs TRBV10-2 and TRBJ1-2; a weak D match, TRBD1 (5 bases). The CDR3 is 16 residues long. Germline-derived CDR1 and CDR2 are WSHSY and SAAADI. V was shortened by 0 bases and J by 4 bases, with 15 bases between the two germline ends.

J is TRBJ1-1 and V is TRBV18; 8 nucleotides match TRBD1. Germline CDR1 reads KGHSH; CDR2 reads LQKENI. The CDR3 is 15 residues long. After removal of 4 bases from V and 1 base from J, the junction contained 5 bases not matched to a gene. DNA of the CDR3: TGTGCCAGCTCACGGGACAGGCGAAAGAACACTGAAGCTTTCTTT. Its protein product is CASSRDRRKNTEAFF.

V usage is TRBV2 and J usage is TRBJ2-1; a possible D gene is TRBD2 (5 bases). From germline, CDR1 is SNHLY and CDR2 FYNNEI. This CDR3 region has 15 residues. The V and J ends lost 6 bases and 0 bases respectively, with 12 bases between them. The CDR3 DNA is TGTGCCAGCAGAGAGAGCGGAAGCTCCTACAATGAGCAGTTCTTC. Translated, it gives CASRESGSSYNEQFF.

As regards this clone: One junction end does not reproduce the germline sequence, and a read error may be involved. V is TRBV7-7 and J is TRBJ2-5, with 9 positions matching TRBD1. CDR1 SSHAT and CDR2 FNYEAQ come from the germline V gene (reference sequence). The CDR3 spans 14 residues. CDR3 nucleotides: TGTGCTAGCAGCCCCGGACAGGGGATTACGGCCCAGTACTTC. Amino acids: CASSPGQGITAQYF.

The J gene is TRBJ2-2, the V gene TRBV28; a weak D match, TRBD1 (5 bases). Germline lookup yields CDR1 MDHEN and CDR2 SYDVKM. Deletions cut 2 bases from V and 7 bases from J, with 14 bases between. The CDR3 runs to 15 residues. The DNA of the CDR3 is TGTGCCAGCAGTTTACTAACGCAGGGCGACGGGGAGCTGTTTTTT. Translation gives CASSLLTQGDGELFF.

The CDR3 DNA is TGTGCCAGTAGTATAGTGGGACTAGTCGGGGCCAACACCGGGGAGCTGTTTTTT. Translated: CASSIVGLVGANTGELFF. This chain joins TRBV19 and TRBJ2-2; 8 bases are shared with TRBD2. V shed 1 base and J 2 bases; nucleotides not matched to a gene: 9. Germline-derived CDR1 and CDR2 are LNHDA and SQIVND (reference sequence). The CDR3 totals 18 residues.

The chain uses TRBV5-1 and TRBJ2-3; 8 bases align to TRBD1. With 0 bases clipped from V and 0 bases from J, the junction kept 9 bases outside the gene matches. Germline values: CDR1 SGHRS, CDR2 YFSETQ. The CDR3 loop spans 18 amino acids. CDR3 loop: CASSLGFQGATSTDTQYF. In DNA form, the CDR3 reads TGCGCCAGCAGCTTGGGGTTTCAGGGGGCTACTAGCACAGATACGCAGTATTTT.

The V gene is TRBV18, the J gene TRBJ2-5, with a possible D match to TRBD1 (6 bases). Germline CDR1 KGHSH, CDR2 LQKENI. V was pared by 3 bases and J by 4 bases, with 24 bases between. This CDR3 is built from 18 residues. CDR3 loop: CASSPAILTGHLGETQYF. The CDR3, as DNA: TGTGCCAGCTCACCCGCCATCCTCACAGGGCATCTAGGAGAGACCCAGTACTTC. Full variable domain (outside the CDR3, taken from reference TRBV18 and TRBJ2-5): NAGVMQNPRHLVRRRGQEARLRCSPMKGHSHVYWYRQLPEEGLKFMVYLQKENIIDESGMPKERFSAEFPKEGPSILRIQQVVRGDSAAYFCASSPAILTGHLGETQYFGPGTRLLVL.

The CDR3: CASSQGGRGAEAFF. DNA of the CDR3: TGTGCCAGCAGCCAGGGGGGGCGCGGGGCTGAAGCTTTCTTT. The J gene is TRBJ1-1, the V gene TRBV14; perhaps TRBD1 as D (6 bases). The CDR3 is 14 amino acids. Trimming removed 3 bases from V and 6 bases from J, with 14 bases in between. The V gene's germline CDR1 is SGHDN and CDR2 FVKESK.

The chain combines TRBV11-2 with TRBJ2-1, with 8 bases lining up with TRBD2. Trimming removed 4 bases from V and 3 bases from J; junction bases left unmatched: 8. CDR1 SGHAT and CDR2 FQNNGV come from the germline V gene. The CDR3 totals 16 residues. The chain's CDR3 is CASSSPSGRSYNEQFF. The CDR3 bases are TGTGCCAGCAGCTCCCCGAGCGGGAGAAGCTACAATGAGCAGTTCTTC.

The chain couples TRBV19 to TRBJ1-4; TRBD1 aligns across 7 bases. V lost 6 bases and J lost 7; bases outside the gene matches: 8. Germline CDR1 and CDR2: LNHDA and SQIVND (reference sequence). The CDR3 loop spans 14 amino acids. This CDR3 is CASRPRDRGEKLFF. DNA of the CDR3: TGTGCCAGTAGACCCCGGGACAGAGGTGAAAAACTGTTTTTT. Variable domain in full (rest from reference TRBV19 and TRBJ1-4): DGGITQSPKYLFRKEGQNVTLSCEQNLNHDAMYWYRQDPGQGLRLIYYSQIVNDFQKGDIAEGYSVSREKKESFPLTVTSAQKNPTAFYLCASRPRDRGEKLFFGSGTQLSVL.

This chain links TRBV6-5 with TRBJ2-3; 12 bases fit TRBD1. CDR3 length: 14 residues. The germline V gene has CDR1 MNHEY and CDR2 SVGAGI. The J segment lost 3 bases and the V segment lost 10 bases, leaving 5 bases of the junction unmatched. CDR3 DNA sequence: TGTGCCACCAGGGACAGGGGGCAAACAGATACGCAGTATTTT. It is translated as CATRDRGQTDTQYF.

The chain couples TRBV9 to TRBJ2-1; maybe TRBD2 (6 bases). Per germline, CDR1 SGDLS and CDR2 YYNGEE. CDR3 length equals 11 residues. V lost 7 bases and J lost 8, with 10 bases in between. CDR3 region: CASGGEYEQFF. CDR3 DNA sequence: TGTGCCAGCGGCGGGGAGTATGAGCAGTTCTTC.

This chain uses TRBV18 with TRBJ1-3; TRBD1 aligns across 11 bases. The CDR3 extends over 16 amino acids. The germline V gene has CDR1 KGHSH and CDR2 LQKENI. The trim removed 3 bases at V and 0 bases at J, leaving 1 base unmatched. The CDR3, as DNA: TGTGCCAGCTCACCCGGACAGGGGGCCTCTGGAAACACCATATATTTT. It specifies CASSPGQGASGNTIYF.

The V call is TRBV6-5, the J call TRBJ2-1, with D perhaps matching TRBD2 (6 bases). This CDR3 has 15 residues. With 6 bases removed from V and 7 bases from J, the gap between germline ends came to 19 bases. The germline V gene encodes CDR1 MNHEY and CDR2 SVGAGI. The CDR3 protein is CASSHGSSVKNEQFF. The DNA for the CDR3 is TGTGCCAGCAGCCACGGGAGTTCGGTAAAAAATGAGCAGTTCTTC.

This clone was seen just once. The gene calls are TRBV28 and TRBJ2-7; TRBD1 matches at 8 bases. The trim removed 8 bases at V and 4 bases at J, leaving 10 bases unmatched. The CDR3 sequence is 14 residues long. Germline CDR1 reads MDHEN; CDR2 reads SYDVKM. CDR3 sequence reads: CASRPRQGRYEQYF. CDR3 in DNA: TGTGCCAGCCGTCCCCGACAGGGGAGATACGAGCAGTACTTC. Filled out from reference TRBV28 and TRBJ2-7, the complete variable domain reads DVKVTQSSRYLVKRTGEKVFLECVQDMDHENMFWYRQDPGLGLRLIYFSYDVKMKEKGDIPEGYSVSREKKERFSLILESASTNQTSMYLCASRPRQGRYEQYFGPGTRLTVT.

This sequence joins TRBV6-6 and TRBJ1-3; maybe TRBD1 (6 bases). The CDR3 is made up of 13 amino acids. The V gene's germline CDR1 is MNHNY and CDR2 SVGAGI (reference sequence). The V end was cut by 4 bases, the J end by 4 bases, with 8 bases between. In nucleotides, the CDR3 is TGTGCCAGCAGTTTACAGGGCGGAAACACCATATATTTT. The encoded protein is CASSLQGGNTIYF.

The chain links TRBV5-1 to TRBJ2-7; D perhaps matches TRBD2 (6 bases). The CDR3 extends over 16 amino acids. Germline V gives CDR1 SGHRS, CDR2 YFSETQ. Trimming cost V 4 bases and J 5 bases, with 22 bases left between them. The CDR3, as DNA: TGCGCCAGCAGCGCGGGGACTTGGTACTTAATGGACGAGCAGTACTTC. It is translated as CASSAGTWYLMDEQYF.

The genes are TRBV9 and TRBJ2-5; the match to TRBD2 covers 11 bases. CDR3 length equals 15 residues. Germline assignment: CDR1 SGDLS and CDR2 YYNGEE. The V gene end was trimmed by 5 bases and the J gene end by 5 bases; junction bases not matched to a gene: 8. The CDR3 is CASSLAGGGVETQYF. In DNA, the CDR3 is TGTGCCAGCAGTTTAGCGGGAGGGGGGGTGGAGACCCAGTACTTC.

The chain has TRBV2 and TRBJ1-1; D possibly corresponds to TRBD1 (6 bases). Germline CDR1 SNHLY, CDR2 FYNNEI. The germline V and J ends were trimmed by 0 bases and 1 base, with 9 bases remaining between them. CDR3 length: 15 residues. The CDR3 sequence is CASSEARTENTEAFF. The CDR3 DNA reads as TGTGCCAGCAGTGAAGCTAGGACAGAGAACACTGAAGCTTTCTTT.

The genes are TRBV19 and TRBJ2-7; possibly TRBD1 for D (6 bases). The CDR3 extends over 15 amino acids. The germline CDR1 and CDR2 sequences are LNHDA and SQIVND (reference sequence). V lost 5 bases and J lost 9, with 23 bases in between. CDR3 DNA sequence: TGTGCCAGTAGTTCGACCTCATCCAGGGGCAGCGGGCAGTACTTC. Amino acid sequence: CASSSTSSRGSGQYF.

The rearrangement uses TRBV11-3 and TRBJ1-1; the D is unclear. Deletions cut 5 bases from V and 1 base from J, with 8 bases between. This CDR3 comprises 13 residues. Germline V lookup: CDR1 SGHNT, CDR2 YENEEA. CDR3 DNA sequence: TGTGCCAGCAGCCCATCGGGGAACACTGAAGCTTTCTTT. Protein product: CASSPSGNTEAFF.

The chain has TRBV7-9 and TRBJ2-3; TRBD2 matches 11 bases. CDR1 and CDR2 from the germline V gene are SEHNR and FQNEAQ (reference sequence). Trimming at V came to 5 bases and at J to 2 bases, leaving 12 bases not matched to a gene. The CDR3 runs 18 residues. The CDR3 is CASSRHRGTSGDTDTQYF. CDR3 bases: TGTGCCAGCAGCCGGCACCGCGGGACTAGCGGAGACACAGATACGCAGTATTTT.

V and J are TRBV5-1 and TRBJ2-7, with a weak D call TRBD1 (5 bases). CDR1 and CDR2 (germline): SGHRS, YFSETQ. The CDR3 has 15 residues. V was clipped by 2 bases and J by 6 bases, with 18 bases between them. The CDR3 here is CASSLADSQGGEQYF. Written as DNA, the CDR3 is TGCGCCAGCAGCTTAGCCGACTCCCAGGGCGGCGAGCAGTACTTC.

The V call is TRBV16, the J call TRBJ1-2, with D uncertain. CDR3 length: 12 amino acids. The ends were cut back, 2 bases at V and 6 bases at J, with 7 bases in the middle. CDR1 is KGHSY and CDR2 is FQNENV in the germline V gene. The CDR3 region has the DNA TGTGCCAGCAGCCAAAGTAGAAATGGCTACACCTTC. Protein product: CASSQSRNGYTF.

V usage is TRBV6-1 and J usage is TRBJ2-1; TRBD1 might be the D (5 bases). V was pared by 8 bases and J by 10 bases, with 9 bases between. Germline V gives CDR1 MNHNS, CDR2 SASEGT. The CDR3 spans 10 residues. As DNA, the CDR3 is TGTGCCAGCGGGGCTTGGGAGCAGTTCTTC. This sequence encodes CASGAWEQFF.

This chain links TRBV6-5 with TRBJ2-1, with a tentative D call TRBD2 (5 bases). Deletions cut 4 bases from V and 0 bases from J, with 13 bases between. There are 16 residues in the CDR3. In germline, CDR1 is MNHEY, CDR2 SVGAGI. The CDR3 sequence is CASSSFLGSSYNEQFF. DNA of the CDR3: TGTGCCAGCAGTTCCTTTTTAGGGAGCTCCTACAATGAGCAGTTCTTC.